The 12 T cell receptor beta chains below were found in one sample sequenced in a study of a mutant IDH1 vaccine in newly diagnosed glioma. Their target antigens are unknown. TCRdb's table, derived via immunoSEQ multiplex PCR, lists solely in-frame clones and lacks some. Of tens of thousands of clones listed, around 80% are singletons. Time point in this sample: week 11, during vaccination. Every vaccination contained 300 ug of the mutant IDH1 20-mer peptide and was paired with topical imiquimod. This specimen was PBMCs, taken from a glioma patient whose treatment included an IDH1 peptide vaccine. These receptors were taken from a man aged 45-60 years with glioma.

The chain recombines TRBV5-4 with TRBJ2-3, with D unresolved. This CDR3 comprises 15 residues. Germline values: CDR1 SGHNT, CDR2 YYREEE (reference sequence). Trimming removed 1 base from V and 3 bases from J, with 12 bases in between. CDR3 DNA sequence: TGTGCCAGCAGCTTGAATTGGGCGGAGACAGATACGCAGTATTTT. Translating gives CASSLNWAETDTQYF.

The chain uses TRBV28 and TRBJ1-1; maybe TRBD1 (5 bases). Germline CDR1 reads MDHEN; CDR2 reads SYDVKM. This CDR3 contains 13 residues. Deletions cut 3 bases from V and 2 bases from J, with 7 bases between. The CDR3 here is CASSFGGNTEAFF. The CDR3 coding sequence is TGTGCCAGCAGTTTCGGGGGTAACACTGAAGCTTTCTTT.

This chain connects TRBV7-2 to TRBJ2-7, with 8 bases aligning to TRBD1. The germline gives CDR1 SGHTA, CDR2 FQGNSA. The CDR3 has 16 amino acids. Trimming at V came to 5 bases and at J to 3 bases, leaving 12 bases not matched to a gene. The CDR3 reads CASSLVPGGQYYEQYF. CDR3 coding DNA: TGTGCCAGCAGCCTGGTGCCAGGGGGCCAGTACTACGAGCAGTACTTC.

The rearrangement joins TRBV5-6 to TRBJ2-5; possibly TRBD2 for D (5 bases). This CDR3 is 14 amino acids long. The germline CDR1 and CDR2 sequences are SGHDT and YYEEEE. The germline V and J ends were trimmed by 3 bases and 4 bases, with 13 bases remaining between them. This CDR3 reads CASSSGVQIETQYF. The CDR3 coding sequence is TGTGCCAGCAGCTCCGGGGTGCAAATAGAGACCCAGTACTTC.

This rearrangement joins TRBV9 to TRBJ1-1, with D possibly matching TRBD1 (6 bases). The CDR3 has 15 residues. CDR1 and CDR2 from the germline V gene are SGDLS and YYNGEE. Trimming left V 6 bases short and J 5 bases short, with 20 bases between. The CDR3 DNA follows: TGTGCCAGCACCTCTACGGCGGGGGCGCGGACTGAAGCTTTCTTT. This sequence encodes CASTSTAGARTEAFF.

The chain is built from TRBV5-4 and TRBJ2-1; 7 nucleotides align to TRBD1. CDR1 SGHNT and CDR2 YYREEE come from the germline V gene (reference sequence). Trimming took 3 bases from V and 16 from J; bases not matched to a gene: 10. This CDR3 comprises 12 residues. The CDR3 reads CASSWDRDRNFF. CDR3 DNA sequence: TGTGCCAGCAGCTGGGACCGGGACAGAAATTTCTTC.

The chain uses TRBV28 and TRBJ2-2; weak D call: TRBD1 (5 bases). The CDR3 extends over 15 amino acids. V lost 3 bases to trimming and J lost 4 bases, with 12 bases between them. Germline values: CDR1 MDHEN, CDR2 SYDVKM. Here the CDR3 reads CASSFHSQGTGELFF. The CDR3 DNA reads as TGTGCCAGCAGTTTTCACTCCCAGGGCACCGGGGAGCTGTTTTTT.

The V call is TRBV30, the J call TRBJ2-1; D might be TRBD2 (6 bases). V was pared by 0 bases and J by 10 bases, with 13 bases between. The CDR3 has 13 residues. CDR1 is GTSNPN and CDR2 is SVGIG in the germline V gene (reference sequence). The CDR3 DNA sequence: TGTGCCTGGAGTGTATTTGTTGGGAGGGAGCAGTTCTTC. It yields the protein CAWSVFVGREQFF.

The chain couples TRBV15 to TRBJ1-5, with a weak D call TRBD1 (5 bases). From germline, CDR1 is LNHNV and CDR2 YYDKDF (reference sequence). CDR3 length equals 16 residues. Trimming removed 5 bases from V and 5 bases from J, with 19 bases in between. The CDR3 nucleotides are TGTGCCACCAGCGGGGGAAAGGGCCTCGGAGATCAGCCCCAGCATTTT. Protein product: CATSGGKGLGDQPQHF.

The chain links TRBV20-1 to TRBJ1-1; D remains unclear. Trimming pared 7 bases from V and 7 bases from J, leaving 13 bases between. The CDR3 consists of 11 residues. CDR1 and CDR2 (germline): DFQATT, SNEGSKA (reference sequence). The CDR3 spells CSGLGEIEAFF. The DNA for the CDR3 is TGCAGTGGATTAGGCGAGATTGAAGCTTTCTTT.

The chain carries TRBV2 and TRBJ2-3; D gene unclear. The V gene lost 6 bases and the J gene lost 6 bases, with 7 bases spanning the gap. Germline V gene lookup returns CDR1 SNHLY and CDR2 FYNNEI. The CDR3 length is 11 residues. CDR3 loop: CASRLRDTQYF. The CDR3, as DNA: TGTGCCAGCAGGCTCCGGGATACGCAGTATTTT.

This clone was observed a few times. The CDR3 bases are TGCAGCGCCGGGTCGGAAAAACTGTTTTTT. This gives the protein CSAGSEKLFF. The chain carries TRBV29-1 and TRBJ1-4; D gene unclear. The germline V gene encodes CDR1 SQVTM and CDR2 ANQGSEA. The V and J ends lost 7 bases and 8 bases respectively, with 8 bases between them. CDR3 length equals 10 residues.